This record looks at one TCR beta chain sequence and its context. Antigen: not known. Germline trimming cut 5 bases from V and 9 bases from J; bases unmatched to any gene: 11. The CDR3 is 15 amino acids. Germline loops: CDR1 LNHDA, CDR2 SQIVND (reference sequence). The data were obtained in a study of siplizumab effects on memory and regulatory T cells. General observations from the study: Confirmation that proliferating Tregs from siplizumab cultures had suppressive function was not obtained.

The protocol was immunoSEQ multiplex PCR, while the TCRdb copy is restricted to in-frame clones and leaves out a portion. The repertoire holds more than 90,000 clones, with around 94% as singletons. The chain uses TRBV19 and TRBJ2-1, with 9 nucleotides matching TRBD2. The sample was non-Treg CD4+ T cells sorted from blood. The clonotype was recovered from a human donor in good health. The CDR3 spells CASSQWVAGEREQFF. Written as DNA, the CDR3 is TGTGCCAGTAGTCAATGGGTAGCGGGAGAGCGTGAGCAGTTCTTC. The full variable domain, its missing parts supplied by reference TRBV19 and TRBJ2-1, is DGGITQSPKYLFRKEGQNVTLSCEQNLNHDAMYWYRQDPGQGLRLIYYSQIVNDFQKGDIAEGYSVSREKKESFPLTVTSAQKNPTAFYLCASSQWVAGEREQFFGPGTRLTVL.